Each of the 26 T cell receptor beta chains below was sequenced from the same sample in a study of tumor-infiltrating lymphocytes in glioblastoma multiforme (TCRdb year 2017). Sequenced using an Illumina HiSeq 2500. TCRB libraries were constructed from RNA through three rounds of nested multiplex PCR following a modified ARM-PCR protocol with multiple V-beta primers and a C-beta primer. TCRdb passed the public sequencing reads through fastp at Q25 and MiXCR, retaining productive beta sequences. Each record represents a unique CDR3 protein, reported with the most common genes and DNA among its rows. A total of about 32,000 distinct CDR3 sequences appear in this sample, around 55% of them only once. Approximately 31% of the sample is taken by the ten largest. The specimen was brain tumor tissue. The receptors shown here come from a male donor with glioblastoma.

The J gene is TRBJ2-1, the V gene TRBV7-3; TRBD2 agrees at 9 bases. Germline loops: CDR1 SGHTA, CDR2 FQGTGA. After removal of 5 bases from V and 5 bases from J, the junction contained 13 bases not matched to a gene. The CDR3 spans 17 residues. CDR3 region: CASSRDPLREGNNEQFF. In DNA, the CDR3 is TGTGCCAGCAGCCGGGACCCGTTGCGGGAGGGCAACAATGAGCAGTTCTTC.

This clonotype was counted between two and nine times. V usage is TRBV18 and J usage is TRBJ2-5; the D is unclear. CDR1 and CDR2 from the germline V gene are KGHSH and LQKENI. This CDR3 is built from 13 residues. With 6 bases removed from V and 0 bases from J, the gap between germline ends came to 8 bases. CDR3 nucleotides: TGTGCCAGCTCGAAGGCTTACCAAGAGACCCAGTACTTC. As protein: CASSKAYQETQYF.

The chain is built from TRBV28 and TRBJ1-3; D remains unclear. V dropped 5 bases and J dropped 3 bases, with 17 bases sitting between them. Germline loops: CDR1 MDHEN, CDR2 SYDVKM. CDR3 length: 16 residues. CDR3 protein: CASSTPGLQVGNTIYF. The CDR3 nucleotides read TGTGCCAGCAGTACCCCGGGCCTTCAGGTTGGAAACACCATATATTTT.

Worth noting for this clonotype: This likely comes from a read error, as the CDR3 has no conserved phenylalanine or tryptophan at its end. Because the CDR3's place on the DNA is in doubt, the DNA is left out and the CDR3 is given as listed by TCRdb. This chain uses TRBV29-1 with TRBJ2-7. Germline values: CDR1 SQVTM, CDR2 ANQGSEA. The CDR3 comprises 14 residues, both ends counted. The CDR3 sequence is CSVESRGGTYEHYL.

This clonotype was observed at least ten times. This rearrangement joins TRBV28 to TRBJ2-7; D is unresolved. CDR1 MDHEN and CDR2 SYDVKM come from the germline V gene. This CDR3 is built from 11 residues. Trimming cost V 5 bases and J 7 bases, with 9 bases left between them. The CDR3 DNA is TGTGCCAGCAGTCGCCTGGGGGAGCAGTACTTC. This encodes CASSRLGEQYF.

This clonotype was counted ten times or more. CDR3: CASSRYLAAGQETQYF. In DNA form, the CDR3 reads TGCGCCAGCAGCCGGTATCTAGCGGCCGGTCAAGAGACCCAGTACTTC. V usage is TRBV4-1 and J usage is TRBJ2-5; 7 bases fit TRBD2. This CDR3 spans 16 amino acids. Germline V gives CDR1 MGHRA, CDR2 YSYEKL. The junction had 10 bases not matched to a gene; V was cut back by 4 bases and J by 2 bases.

This clonotype came up many times. The CDR3 region has the DNA TGCAGCGTTGAAGCAGGGGAAGGTCAGCCCCAGCATTTT. Its translation: CSVEAGEGQPQHF. The V gene is TRBV29-1, the J gene TRBJ1-5; tentatively, D is TRBD1 (6 bases). V dropped 1 base and J dropped 6 bases, with 10 bases sitting between them. Germline V lookup: CDR1 SQVTM, CDR2 ANQGSEA. The CDR3 runs to 13 residues.

Notes on this clonotype: With a much larger clone just one base away, this may be a read error. The final CDR3 position lacks the conserved phenylalanine or tryptophan, pointing to a likely read error. This chain links TRBV7-9 with TRBJ2-1, with 11 bases aligning to TRBD2. This CDR3 region has 15 residues. In germline, CDR1 is SEHNR, CDR2 FQNEAQ (reference sequence). The V and J ends lost 6 bases and 5 bases, in that order; junction bases with no gene match: 6. The CDR3 protein is CASSKTSGAHNEQFV. The CDR3 nucleotides read TGTGCCAGCAGTAAGACTAGCGGGGCCCACAATGAGCAGTTCGTC.

The chain combines TRBV18 with TRBJ2-1, with D maybe TRBD2 (6 bases). CDR3 length: 13 amino acids. Between the trimmed V and J ends, which lost 6 bases and 9 bases, there was a span of 15 bases. Germline CDR1 and CDR2: KGHSH and LQKENI. The CDR3 DNA follows: TGTGCCAGCTCTAGCGGAGGGCGCAGTGAGCAGTTCTTC. It specifies CASSSGGRSEQFF.

This clonotype appeared many times. The chain uses TRBV12-3 or TRBV12-4 and TRBJ1-5, with 9 nucleotides matching TRBD1. Unmatched junction bases numbered 0, after V lost 1 base and J lost 2 bases. This CDR3 has 15 residues. CDR3 protein: CASSLGTGGNQPQHF. CDR3 coding DNA: TGTGCCAGCAGTTTAGGGACAGGGGGCAATCAGCCCCAGCATTTT.

At least ten counts were recorded for this clonotype. V is TRBV7-9 and J is TRBJ1-5; 7 nucleotides align to TRBD1. V shed 5 bases and J 7 bases; nucleotides not matched to a gene: 5. CDR3 length: 13 residues. Germline V gives CDR1 SEHNR, CDR2 FQNEAQ (reference sequence). CDR3 in DNA: TGTGCCAGCAGCCGGGACAGCCAGCAGCCCCAGCATTTT. It specifies CASSRDSQQPQHF. Filled out from reference TRBV7-9 and TRBJ1-5, the complete variable domain reads DTGVSQNPRHKITKRGQNVTFRCDPISEHNRLYWYRQTLGQGPEFLTYFQNEAQLEKSRLLSDRFSAERPKGSFSTLEIQRTEQGDSAMYLCASSRDSQQPQHFGDGTRLSIL.

Worth noting for this clonotype: Since the CDR3 does not end with the conserved phenylalanine or tryptophan, this likely comes from a read error. V gene TRBV10-3 combines with J gene TRBJ2-5; the D is unclear. Germline-derived CDR1 and CDR2 are ENHRY and SYGVKD. The CDR3 runs 15 residues. CDR3 amino acids: CGISDLDGVQETQYL. Written as DNA, the CDR3 is TGTGGCATCAGTGATTTAGATGGAGTTCAGGAGACCCAGTACTTA.

The chain employs TRBV7-9 and TRBJ2-1; D may be TRBD2 (5 bases). CDR1 is SEHNR and CDR2 is FQNEAQ in the germline V gene (reference sequence). Trimming removed 3 bases at V and 0 bases at J, with 18 bases between. CDR3 length equals 18 residues. CDR3 sequence reads: CASSFFIGSGCSYNEQFF. CDR3 nucleotide sequence: TGTGCCAGCAGCTTCTTTATCGGAAGCGGCTGCTCCTACAATGAGCAGTTCTTC.

This clonotype was recorded only once. Sequence at one end of the junction differs from germline and may be a read error. This chain joins TRBV20-1 and TRBJ2-1, with TRBD2 as a possible D gene (5 bases). The CDR3 loop spans 16 amino acids. Per germline, CDR1 DFQATT and CDR2 SNEGSKA (reference sequence). CDR3 in DNA: TGCAGTGCCAAGATCAGCGTGAGGGCCGTTTTCGATGAGCAATCCTTC. It codes for CSAKISVRAVFDEQSF.

Of note for this clonotype: Germline and junction disagree at one end, which may indicate a read error. The J gene is TRBJ1-2, the V gene TRBV29-1; D not resolved. The CDR3 loop spans 12 amino acids. Germline V gene sequence: CDR1 SQVTM, CDR2 ANQGSEA. In DNA, the CDR3 is TGCAGCGTTGAACACCTTAACTATTGCTACACCTTC. Protein sequence: CSVEHLNYCYTF.

This chain joins TRBV7-8 and TRBJ1-4; D is possibly TRBD1 (5 bases). The CDR3 has 15 amino acids. V lost 6 bases and J 7 bases, leaving 18 bases between the germline ends. In germline, CDR1 is SGHVS, CDR2 FQNEAQ. CDR3 sequence reads: CASRQDGGQGEKLFF. DNA of the CDR3: TGTGCCAGCAGACAAGACGGGGGTCAGGGTGAAAAACTGTTTTTT.

As to this clonotype: The junction differs from germline at one of its ends, possibly a read error. The chain uses TRBV20-1 and TRBJ1-6; 7 nucleotides agree with TRBD1. The germline V gene encodes CDR1 DFQATT and CDR2 SNEGSKA (reference sequence). The CDR3 sequence is 16 residues long. The CDR3 reads CNARYEAGGVYSPLHF. CDR3 nucleotide sequence: TGCAATGCTAGATATGAGGCAGGGGGGGTTTATTCACCCCTCCACTTT.

The chain employs TRBV10-3 and TRBJ2-1, with D hard to call. The germline V gene has CDR1 ENHRY and CDR2 SYGVKD. Trimming shortened V by 7 bases and J by 9 bases, and 22 bases separated the two germline ends. The CDR3 totals 15 residues. In nucleotides, the CDR3 is TGTGCCATCAACAACCCGGTATCGGGTAGTGGTGAGCAGTTCTTC. Its translation: CAINNPVSGSGEQFF.

In regard to this clonotype: A much larger clone sits a single nucleotide away, making a read error possible. V usage is TRBV28 and J usage is TRBJ2-7; 10 positions match TRBD1. This CDR3 spans 15 amino acids. Looked up from germline, CDR1 is MDHEN and CDR2 is SYDVKM. V lost 6 bases and J lost 9; bases outside the gene matches: 14. The CDR3: CASRPQTGGGSVQYF. Written as DNA, the CDR3 is TGTGCCAGCAGACCACAGACAGGGGGCGGGTCCGTGCAGTACTTC.

Comments on this clonotype: Relative to the germline gene, one junction end is altered; a read error may explain this. The chain carries TRBV20-1 and TRBJ2-5; tentative D call: TRBD1 (5 bases). CDR1 DFQATT and CDR2 SNEGSKA come from the germline V gene (reference sequence). CDR3 length: 13 amino acids. In DNA form, the CDR3 reads TGCAGTGTTCCCCGACAGCCCCAAGAGACCCGGTACTTC. This encodes CSVPRQPQETRYF.

This clonotype has a count of ten or more. DNA for the CDR3: TGTGCCAGCAGCCGTAGAAGTCCAAGTAACAATGAGCAGTTCTTC. Translating it yields CASSRRSPSNNEQFF. The chain has TRBV7-8 and TRBJ2-1, with no clear D. V dropped 5 bases and J dropped 5 bases, with 16 bases sitting between them. Germline V gives CDR1 SGHVS, CDR2 FQNEAQ. The CDR3 runs 15 residues.

Remarks on this clonotype: This may come from a read error, since a much larger clone is one base off. This chain joins TRBV5-8 and TRBJ2-7, with 7 bases matching TRBD2. Germline V gives CDR1 SGHTS, CDR2 YDEGEE. The V segment lost 4 bases and the J segment 5 bases; nucleotides outside the gene matches: 9. The CDR3 is made up of 14 amino acids. CDR3 sequence: CASSGGVRANEQYF. The CDR3 nucleotides read TGTGCCAGCAGCGGGGGGGTAAGGGCCAACGAGCAGTACTTC.

At least ten counts were recorded for this clonotype. The chain couples TRBV12-3 or TRBV12-4 to TRBJ1-5, with D perhaps TRBD1 (5 bases). The germline V and J ends were trimmed by 1 base and 4 bases, with 8 bases remaining between them. The CDR3 runs 14 residues. The CDR3 reads CASSLDGGNQPQHF. Written as DNA, the CDR3 is TGTGCCAGCAGTTTAGACGGGGGGAATCAGCCCCAGCATTTT.

This clonotype was seen ten or more times. The V and J genes are TRBV6-6 and TRBJ2-7; D gene ambiguous. The CDR3 consists of 12 residues. Germline V CDR1 and CDR2: MNHNY, SVGAGI (reference sequence). V was cut by 0 bases and J by 6 bases, with 6 bases left in between. The DNA of the CDR3 is TGTGCCAGCAGTTACTCGCCTGGCGAGCAGTACTTC. This translates into CASSYSPGEQYF.

This clonotype was counted ten times or more. The chain links TRBV6-6 to TRBJ1-2, with D unresolved. This CDR3 has 14 residues. The ends were cut back, 6 bases at V and 4 bases at J, with 15 bases in the middle. Per the germline V gene, CDR1 is MNHNY and CDR2 is SVGAGI (reference sequence). The CDR3 sequence: CASSPKDGGYGYTF. The CDR3 DNA reads TGTGCCAGCAGCCCAAAGGACGGAGGCTATGGCTACACCTTC.

By share of the sample, this clonotype is large. This sequence joins TRBV10-3 and TRBJ2-3, with D hard to call. With 0 bases removed from V and 4 bases from J, the gap between germline ends came to 5 bases. The CDR3 contains 13 residues. Looked up from germline, CDR1 is ENHRY and CDR2 is SYGVKD. The CDR3 region has the DNA TGTGCCATCAGTGAGTCGTATGCAGATACGCAGTATTTT. Translated: CAISESYADTQYF.